These T cell receptor beta chains were read from a single sample in a study of T cells after yellow fever vaccination. From the 5' RACE reads, TCRdb called clonotypes with MiXCR, one entry per CDR3 protein. The sample has some 320,000 distinct CDR3 sequences; around 10% are singletons. The sample in question was CD4+ T cells sorted from PBMCs, obtained 5 days after the yellow fever booster vaccination. These receptors originate from a man younger than 35 who received the YFV17D yellow fever vaccine. The CDR3 runs from the conserved cysteine through the conserved F or W. The D gene is left open where the match is weak. Expanded clones are given a class, and other clones once, few, many or no size at all.

size	J	V	D	DNA	CDR3
.	TRBJ2-2	TRBV4-3	.	TGCGCCAGCAGCCAAGAGGCGGACTACACCGGGGAGCTGTTTTTT	CASSQEADYTGELFF
.	TRBJ1-4	TRBV6-6	.	TGTGCCAGCAGTTACACGGGGGATGAAAAACTGTTTTTT	CASSYTGDEKLFF
.	TRBJ1-1	TRBV18	.	TGTGCCAGCTCCCTACTGGCGGCCACTGAAGCTTTCTTT	CASSLLAATEAFF
few	TRBJ1-4	TRBV4-1	.	TGCGCCAGCAGCCAAGAATGGGGGGTCGGTGAAAAACTGTTTTTT	CASSQEWGVGEKLFF
few	TRBJ1-1	TRBV20-1	.	TGCAGTCATCGCGGCGGGGGGCCCAACACTGAAGCTTTCTTT	CSHRGGGPNTEAFF
few	TRBJ2-3	TRBV2	TRBD2	TGTGCCAGCTGGGGGGGAGGAGGGATCCAATACGATACGCAGTATTTT	CASWGGGGIQYDTQYF
many	TRBJ2-2	TRBV7-2	TRBD1	TGTGCCAGCAGCCCTTGGACAGGGAACACCGGGGAGCTGTTTTTT	CASSPWTGNTGELFF
many	TRBJ2-7	TRBV20-1	.	TGCAGTGCGGGACCTCCCGAGGAGCAGTACTTC	CSAGPPEEQYF
few	TRBJ2-3	TRBV4-3	.	TGCGCCAGCAGCCGGGGGAGCGGGCCGGGCGTGGATACGCAGTATTTT	CASSRGSGPGVDTQYF
.	TRBJ2-6	TRBV9	.	TGTGCCAGCAGCGTAGGGTACTCTGGGGCCAACGTCCTGACTTTC	CASSVGYSGANVLTF
.	TRBJ1-1	TRBV5-8	.	TGTGCCAGCAGCCTTCTCACTCTCGTTGGGATGAACACTGAAGCTTTCTTT	CASSLLTLVGMNTEAFF
many	TRBJ1-2	TRBV12-3/TRBV12-4	.	TGTGCCAGCAGTTCCGGGGGGGGTAGGGGCTACACCTTC	CASSSGGGRGYTF
many	TRBJ1-5	TRBV6-5	.	TGTGCCAGCAGTTACGGGGGCAATAGCAATCAGCCCCAGCATTTT	CASSYGGNSNQPQHF
many	TRBJ1-5	TRBV5-1	.	TGCGCCAGCAGCCCCGGGGGAGGGTATCAGCCCCAGCATTTT	CASSPGGGYQPQHF
many	TRBJ1-5	TRBV19	.	TGTGCCAGTAGTATCCTCTCCATCGGCGGGGGGAGCAATCAGCCCCAGCATTTT	CASSILSIGGGSNQPQHF
many	TRBJ2-4	TRBV4-1	.	TGCGCCAGCAGCCCCAACCGTGATGACATTCAGTACTTC	CASSPNRDDIQYF
many	TRBJ2-7	TRBV5-1	TRBD2	TGCGCCAGCAGCTTGAGTCTAGCGGGGGGAGCCTACGAGCAGTACTTC	CASSLSLAGGAYEQYF
few	TRBJ2-1	TRBV7-9	.	TGTGCCAGCAGCTTAATAGTCTACAATGAGCAGTTCTTC	CASSLIVYNEQFF
.	TRBJ2-5	TRBV20-1	.	TGCAGTGCTAGACATCGTTTGGGGGCTATAGAGACCCAGTACTTC	CSARHRLGAIETQYF
many	TRBJ2-3	TRBV18	.	TGTGCCAGCAGCCCCCCCACAGATACGCAGTATTTT	CASSPPTDTQYF